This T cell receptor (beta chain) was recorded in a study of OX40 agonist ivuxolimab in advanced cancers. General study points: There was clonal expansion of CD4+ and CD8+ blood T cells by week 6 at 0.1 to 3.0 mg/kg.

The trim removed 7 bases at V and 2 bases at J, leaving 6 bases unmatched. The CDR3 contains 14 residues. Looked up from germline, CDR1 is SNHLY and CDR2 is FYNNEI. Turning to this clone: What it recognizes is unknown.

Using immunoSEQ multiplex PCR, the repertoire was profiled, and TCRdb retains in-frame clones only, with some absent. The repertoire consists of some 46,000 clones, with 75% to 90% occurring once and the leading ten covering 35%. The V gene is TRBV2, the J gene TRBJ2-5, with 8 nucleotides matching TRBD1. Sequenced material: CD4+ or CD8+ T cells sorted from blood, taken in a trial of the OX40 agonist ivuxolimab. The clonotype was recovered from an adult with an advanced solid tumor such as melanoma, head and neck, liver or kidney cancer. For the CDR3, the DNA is TGTGCCAGCACGACAGGGGTGGTACAAGAGACCCAGTACTTC. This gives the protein CASTTGVVQETQYF.